This TCR beta chain was retrieved from a study of blood T cell repertoires in COVID-19. Turning to the study itself: Collection of acute and convalescent COVID-19 samples took place in the United States, Italy and Spain.

The CDR3 contains 13 residues. V lost 2 bases and J lost 5, with 8 bases in between. CDR1 KGHDR and CDR2 SFDVKD come from the germline V gene. In the original analysis: Quantification of nucleated cells was approximated via reference gene primer amplification. TCRdb's copy holds only in-frame clones and misses some; the assay was immunoSEQ multiplex PCR. That table furnishes V, J and clone size, whereas the DNA furnished D and trimming. The sample lists over 100,000 clones, around 81% seen once, with around 4.7% in the top ten. This chain uses TRBV24-1 with TRBJ2-5; D is unresolved. The receptor was isolated from a human donor in a cohort sampled during active or convalescent COVID-19. The sample was peripheral blood. For the CDR3, the DNA is TGTGCCACCAGTGATTCGACTCGGGAGACCCAGTACTTC. It codes for CATSDSTRETQYF.